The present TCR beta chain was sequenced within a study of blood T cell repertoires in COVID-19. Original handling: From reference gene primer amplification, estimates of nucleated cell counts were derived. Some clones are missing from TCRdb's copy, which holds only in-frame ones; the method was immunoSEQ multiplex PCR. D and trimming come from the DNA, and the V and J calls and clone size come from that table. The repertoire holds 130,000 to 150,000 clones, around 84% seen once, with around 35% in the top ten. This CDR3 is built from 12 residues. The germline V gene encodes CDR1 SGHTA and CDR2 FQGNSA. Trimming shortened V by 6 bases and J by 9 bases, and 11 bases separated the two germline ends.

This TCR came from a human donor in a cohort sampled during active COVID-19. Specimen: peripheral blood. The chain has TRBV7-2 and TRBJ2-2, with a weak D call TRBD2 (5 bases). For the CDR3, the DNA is TGTGCCAGCAGATTTCGGGATAGGGAGCTGTTTTTT. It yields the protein CASRFRDRELFF.